This T cell receptor (beta chain) was recovered during a study of graft-versus-host responses after intestinal transplantation. Across the whole study: Every recipient underwent anti-thymocyte globulin induction, then tacrolimus and steroids for three to four years. Study results and caveats: Circulating GvH clones peaking coincided with falling HvG clones soon after transplant. Allograft graft-versus-host to host-versus-graft clonal ratios ran high in patients with graft-donor T cell macrochimerism.

Approximately 200,000 CFSE-labeled responder cells were plated with approximately 200,000 irradiated, violet-dye-labeled stimulator cells. In germline, CDR1 is MNHNS, CDR2 SASEGT. This CDR3 comprises 14 residues. With 6 bases clipped from V and 7 bases from J, the junction kept 9 bases outside the gene matches. Sequencing was performed with immunoSEQ multiplex PCR; in TCRdb, only in-frame clones are kept and a portion is missing. Of about 14,000 clones in the sample, just under 30% were seen once. The material was alloreactive CD4+ T cells from a mixed lymphocyte reaction culture, obtained before intestinal transplant. Subset defined: CFSE-low proliferating T cells sorted from roughly 6-day pre-transplant mixed lymphocyte reaction (GvH or HvG direction). The TCR was taken from a human patient who received an intestinal transplant. The genes are TRBV6-1 and TRBJ1-5; 7 nucleotides line up with TRBD1. The CDR3 is CASSRDRAGQPQHF. CDR3 bases: TGTGCCAGCAGCAGAGACAGGGCGGGGCAGCCCCAGCATTTT.